This TCR beta chain was identified in a study of T cell responses to AZD1222 COVID-19 vaccine (dated by TCRdb to 2020 to 2023). With regard to the full study: TCR sequencing covered over 230 trial participants: 207 given two doses of AZD1222 and about 26 given two doses of MenACWY control vaccine. Trial participants were enrolled by age into subgroups of 18-55, 56-69 and 70-plus years, and around 150, 29 and 61 TCR-sequenced participants, respectively, were included in these subgroups. The research as a whole found: Participants were mostly white British, with more females than males. The authors suggested clonal diversity may have been underestimated. Epitopes outside the regions mutated in the B.1.351 and B.1.1.7 variants were reportedly recognized by nearly half of the unique spike-specific TCRs. The 56-69-year group was small, and its depth increase did not reach significance, likely because of low power. The whole spike protein was spanned by vaccine-associated CD4 TCRs, and dominant responses were seen in regions 160-218 and 743-854. Because no day 14 peak-response samples were available, repertoires were characterized only after the peak T cell response. Conclusions about previously exposed vaccinees are limited, since just 5 or 6 AZD1222 recipients were seropositive for SARS-CoV-2 at baseline. A significant rise in spike-specific TCR breadth and depth was observed after two AZD1222 doses relative to day 0 and relative to MenACWY recipients.

The sample's time point label is to be understood as: about 28 days (+/-7) after the second vaccine dose. AZD1222 recipients whose second dose came at about 4 weeks and those whose second dose came at about 12 weeks were combined into one group, since spike-specific TCR depth and breadth did not differ between the two schedules. The vaccinee samples were drawn from two UK trials, COV001 and COV002, one of which was a single-blind randomized controlled phase 2/3 trial testing AZD1222 (ChAdOx1 nCoV-19) in healthy adults. For TCRbeta chain sequencing, PBMC samples from trial participants were taken at day 0 and at day 28 after the second dose. In the case of this clone: What antigen it recognizes has not been identified. No much larger clonotype is one base removed from it; base qualities were not supplied.

The CDR3 regions of human TCRbeta chains were analyzed by immunosequencing. In the paper's pipeline: Repertoire TCRs were checked for matches against a reference library of SARS-CoV-2-specific TCRs that had been generated using the MIRA antigen-specificity platform. Breadth was defined as the fraction of unique TCRs that were SARS-CoV-2-associated, and depth was defined as the fraction of total T cells that were SARS-CoV-2-associated. Using the MIRA data, each spike-specific TCR was assigned both to the spike region to which the TCR was reactive and to a CD4 or CD8 class. Log10-transformed breadth and depth values were compared by one-way ANOVA with Sidak's multiple comparisons tests. TCRdb stores this immuneACCESS table with in-frame sequences only. Part of the clones is absent; in the studies checked, under half of the shortfall reflects unresolved V genes, and no reason is known for the rest. That table supplies the V and J calls and clone size; D and trimming were determined from the DNA. The sample table contains approximately 150,000 clones; only one count was recorded for approximately 90% of them. About 3.8% of the sample rests with the top ten.

The sample was peripheral blood, taken 28 days after the second AZD1222 dose. The TCR comes from an adult who received the AZD1222 COVID-19 vaccine.

The CDR3 region: CATRQGSPNYGYTF. The DNA reads TGTGCCACCCGACAAGGGTCCCCTAACTATGGCTACACCTTC. The chain joins TRBV10-3 to TRBJ1-2, with no confidently assigned D gene. V drops 10 bases and J drops 0 bases, leaving 15 bases in between. Reading the germline V gene gives CDR1 ENHRY and CDR2 SYGVKD. The CDR3 covers 14 residues, taking in both the cysteine and the phenylalanine. Here the CDR3 DNA is all that survives: 42 bases in frame from base 1.